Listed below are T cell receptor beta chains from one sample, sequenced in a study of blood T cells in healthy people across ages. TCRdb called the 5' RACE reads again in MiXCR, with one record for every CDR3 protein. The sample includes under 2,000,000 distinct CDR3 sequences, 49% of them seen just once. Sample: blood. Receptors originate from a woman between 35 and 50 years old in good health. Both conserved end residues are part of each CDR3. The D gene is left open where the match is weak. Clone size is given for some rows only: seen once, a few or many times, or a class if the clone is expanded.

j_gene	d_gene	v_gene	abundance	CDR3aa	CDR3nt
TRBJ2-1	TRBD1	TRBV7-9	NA	CASRPETGGGYNQQFF	TGTGCCAGCAGACCAGAAACAGGGGGCGGATACAATCAGCAGTTCTTC
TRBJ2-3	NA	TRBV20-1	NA	CSASRGLRTDTQYF	TGCAGTGCCAGCCGTGGACTGCGGACAGATACGCAGTATTTT
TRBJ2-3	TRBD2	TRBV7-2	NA	CASSLAGGTIDTQYF	TGTGCCAGCAGCTTAGCGGGGGGGACTATAGATACGCAGTATTTT
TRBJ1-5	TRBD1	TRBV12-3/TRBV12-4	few	CASSLAAAGGNQPQHF	TGTGCCAGCAGTTTGGCGGCGGCAGGGGGAAATCAGCCCCAGCATTTT
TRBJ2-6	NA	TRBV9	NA	CASSVGPSGANVLTF	TGTGCCAGCAGCGTAGGGCCCTCTGGGGCCAACGTCCTGACTTTC
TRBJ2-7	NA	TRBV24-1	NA	CATSDFAPSSSYEQYF	TGTGCCACCAGTGATTTTGCCCCGTCTAGTTCCTACGAGCAGTACTTC
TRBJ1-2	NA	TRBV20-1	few	CSASGPSPSGYTF	TGCAGTGCTAGCGGACCGTCTCCCAGTGGCTACACCTTC
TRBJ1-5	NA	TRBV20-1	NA	CSARDIGPEGMSQPQHF	TGCAGTGCTAGAGATATCGGGCCAGAAGGTATGAGTCAGCCCCAGCATTTT
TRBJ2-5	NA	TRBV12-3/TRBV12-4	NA	CASSFGLAQETQYF	TGTGCCAGCAGTTTCGGGCTGGCGCAAGAGACCCAGTACTTC
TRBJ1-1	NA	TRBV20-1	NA	CSATVRATEAFF	TGCAGTGCTACCGTGAGGGCCACTGAAGCTTTCTTT
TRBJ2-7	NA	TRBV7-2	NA	CASSLMISEAYEQYF	TGTGCCAGCAGCTTAATGATTAGCGAGGCCTACGAGCAGTACTTC
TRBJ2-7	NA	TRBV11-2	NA	CASSLARGTKETLYF	TGTGCCAGCAGCTTAGCCCGGGGAACCAAAGAGACCCTGTACTTC
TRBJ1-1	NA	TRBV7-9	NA	CASSAPGGMNTEAFF	TGTGCCAGCAGCGCCCCGGGCGGAATGAACACTGAAGCTTTCTTT
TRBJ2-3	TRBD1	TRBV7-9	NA	CASSSGQGIDTQYF	TGTGCCAGCAGCTCCGGACAGGGGATAGATACGCAGTATTTT
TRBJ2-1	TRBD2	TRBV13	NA	CASSWGREGFNKQFF	TGTGCCAGCAGCTGGGGCAGGGAGGGGTTCAATAAGCAGTTCTTC
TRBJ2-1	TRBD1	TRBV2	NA	CASTRTGGHNEQFF	TGTGCCAGCACAAGGACAGGGGGCCACAATGAGCAGTTCTTC
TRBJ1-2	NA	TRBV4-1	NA	CASSQLMWERSGKGGGYTF	TGCGCCAGCAGCCAACTCATGTGGGAACGATCCGGAAAGGGAGGGGGCTACACCTTC
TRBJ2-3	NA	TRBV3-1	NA	CASSQDSRGLNTQYF	TGTGCCAGCAGCCAAGATTCTAGGGGGTTAAATACGCAGTATTTT
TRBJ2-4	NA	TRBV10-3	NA	CAISRGVVGNIQYF	TGTGCCATCAGCCGAGGCGTTGTGGGAAACATTCAGTACTTC
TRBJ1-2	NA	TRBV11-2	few	CASSLEYGKNYGYTF	TGTGCCAGCAGCTTAGAGTATGGCAAGAACTATGGCTACACCTTC
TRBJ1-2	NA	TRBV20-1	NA	CSAREESGLYGYTF	TGCAGTGCTAGAGAAGAGTCAGGCCTCTATGGCTACACCTTC
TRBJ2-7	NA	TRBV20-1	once	CSASGASNEQYF	TGCAGTGCTAGCGGCGCTTCGAACGAGCAGTACTTC
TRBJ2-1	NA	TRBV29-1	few	CSVAVQLYNEQFF	TGCAGCGTTGCGGTTCAGCTCTACAATGAGCAGTTCTTC
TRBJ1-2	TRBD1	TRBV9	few	CASSVQATGGTNYGYTF	TGTGCCAGCAGCGTACAAGCTACAGGGGGCACTAACTATGGCTACACCTTC
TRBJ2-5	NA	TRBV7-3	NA	CASSLLTGRVQETQYF	TGTGCCAGCAGCTTACTCACGGGACGGGTACAAGAGACCCAGTACTTC
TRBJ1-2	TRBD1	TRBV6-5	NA	CASRYLTGEGIVGYGYTF	TGTGCCAGCAGATACCTCACAGGGGAGGGCATAGTGGGCTATGGCTACACCTTC
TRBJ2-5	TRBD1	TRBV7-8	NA	CASSFRQGTEQYF	TGTGCCAGCAGCTTCCGACAGGGCACAGAGCAGTACTTC
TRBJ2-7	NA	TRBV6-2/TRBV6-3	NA	CASSYFGRSNDSPYEQYF	TGTGCCAGCAGTTACTTCGGCCGCTCCAACGACAGTCCCTACGAGCAGTACTTC
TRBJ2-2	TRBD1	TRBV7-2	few	CASSTTGETTGELFF	TGTGCCAGCAGCACTACAGGGGAGACCACCGGGGAGCTGTTTTTT
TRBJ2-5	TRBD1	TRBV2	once	CASRPRGPRRETQYF	TGTGCCAGCAGACCCAGGGGGCCCAGGCGAGAGACCCAGTACTTC
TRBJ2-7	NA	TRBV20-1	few	CSARPTGNTYEQYF	TGCAGTGCTAGACCAACAGGGAACACCTACGAGCAGTACTTC
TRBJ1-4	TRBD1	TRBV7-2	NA	CASSDRGDEKLFF	TGTGCCAGCAGCGACAGGGGAGATGAAAAACTGTTTTTT
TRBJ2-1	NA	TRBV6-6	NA	CASDDRYHIGEQFF	TGTGCCAGCGACGATCGATACCACATTGGTGAGCAGTTCTTC
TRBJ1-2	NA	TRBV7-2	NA	CASNRGGAAAYGYTF	TGTGCCAGCAACCGGGGGGGGGCAGCCGCCTACGGCTACACCTTC
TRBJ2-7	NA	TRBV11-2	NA	CASSGPAMPYEQYF	TGTGCCAGCAGTGGCCCCGCAATGCCCTACGAGCAGTACTTC